This T cell receptor beta chain emerged from a study of blood T cells in healthy people across ages. A J-beta primer mix and a sample-barcoded 5' primer were used in a second PCR of about 7 to 12 cycles. Every cDNA was tagged by a template-switch adaptor with 12 random nucleotides. Each CDR3 protein is one row after TCRdb ran MiXCR on the 5' RACE reads. This sample yields roughly 680,000 distinct CDR3 sequences, of which 20% to 25% are seen a single time; 3.5% to 4% belongs to the top ten. Study-wide points: A conclusive naive versus antigen-experienced comparison was prevented by the unsorted PBMCs.

This clonotype was observed at least ten times. Its matching antigen is unknown. The CDR3 has 15 amino acids. Germline-derived CDR1 and CDR2 are KGHSH and LQKENI. Trimming removed 5 bases from V and 4 bases from J; junction bases left unmatched: 4. Individuals who donated were healthy Caucasians from Russia aged about 6 to 95. Investigators took roughly 10 milliliters of peripheral blood from every donor. This receptor was identified in a man between 70 and 80 years old in good health. Sequencing was performed on blood. The J gene is TRBJ2-7, the V gene TRBV18; 14 bases are shared with TRBD2. The CDR3 DNA follows: TGTGCCAGCTCAACGGGACTAGCGGGAGCGTACGAGCAGTACTTC. It encodes CASSTGLAGAYEQYF. Supplemented by reference TRBV18 and TRBJ2-7, the full variable domain reads NAGVMQNPRHLVRRRGQEARLRCSPMKGHSHVYWYRQLPEEGLKFMVYLQKENIIDESGMPKERFSAEFPKEGPSILRIQQVVRGDSAAYFCASSTGLAGAYEQYFGPGTRLTVT.